This is a list of T cell receptor beta chains from one sample in a study of spatial heterogeneity in lung cancer. From the 5' RACE reads, TCRdb called clonotypes with MiXCR, one entry per CDR3 protein. The sample includes about 120,000 distinct CDR3 sequences, approximately 11% of them seen just once. The sequencing used PBMCs, collected at follow-up. Receptors were obtained from a female donor with early-stage non-small cell lung cancer. Both conserved end residues are part of each CDR3.

cdr3_length: 13; j_call: TRBJ2-1; v_call: TRBV19; cdr3_aa: CASSRTGYNEQFF
cdr3_length: 15; j_call: TRBJ2-7; v_call: TRBV20-1; cdr3_aa: CSATTTSGSVHEQYF
cdr3_length: 11; j_call: TRBJ2-7; v_call: TRBV3-1; cdr3_aa: CASSQNYEQYF
cdr3_length: 14; j_call: TRBJ2-3; v_call: TRBV14; cdr3_aa: CASSAQRHTDTQYF
cdr3_length: 14; j_call: TRBJ2-3; v_call: TRBV15; cdr3_aa: CATSRDLFRDTQYF
cdr3_length: 13; j_call: TRBJ2-6; v_call: TRBV12-3/TRBV12-4; cdr3_aa: CASSFKGANVLTF
cdr3_length: 17; j_call: TRBJ2-1; v_call: TRBV6-4; cdr3_aa: CASSVESRVIWYNEQFF
cdr3_length: 16; j_call: TRBJ2-3; v_call: TRBV28; cdr3_aa: CASSLSTSGDTDTQYF
cdr3_length: 15; j_call: TRBJ2-3; v_call: TRBV19; cdr3_aa: CASRDRHSSTDTQYF
cdr3_length: 14; j_call: TRBJ1-3; v_call: TRBV7-2; cdr3_aa: CASRSRGSGNTIYF
cdr3_length: 14; j_call: TRBJ1-5; v_call: TRBV19; cdr3_aa: CASSPAAGNQPQHF
cdr3_length: 14; j_call: TRBJ2-3; v_call: TRBV20-1; cdr3_aa: CSAPSRASTDTQYF
cdr3_length: 15; j_call: TRBJ2-2; v_call: TRBV6-2/TRBV6-3; cdr3_aa: CVSSVAAFGTGELFF
cdr3_length: 14; j_call: TRBJ1-6; v_call: TRBV30; cdr3_aa: CAWSVYGHNSPLHF
cdr3_length: 16; j_call: TRBJ2-3; v_call: TRBV9; cdr3_aa: CASSVGTGSLTDTQYF
cdr3_length: 14; j_call: TRBJ1-2; v_call: TRBV3-1; cdr3_aa: CASSQEWVRSSYTF
cdr3_length: 11; j_call: TRBJ2-7; v_call: TRBV3-1; cdr3_aa: CASSNIYEQYF
cdr3_length: 14; j_call: TRBJ1-2; v_call: TRBV28; cdr3_aa: CASSSADRDYGYTF
cdr3_length: 16; j_call: TRBJ2-2; v_call: TRBV7-2; cdr3_aa: CASTLSGRAETGELFF
cdr3_length: 13; j_call: TRBJ2-1; v_call: TRBV3-1; cdr3_aa: CASSRTSGVEQFF
cdr3_length: 14; j_call: TRBJ2-7; v_call: TRBV11-2; cdr3_aa: CASSSGQGVHEQYF
cdr3_length: 13; j_call: TRBJ1-2; v_call: TRBV18; cdr3_aa: CTSTLQTNYGYTF
cdr3_length: 15; j_call: TRBJ2-1; v_call: TRBV7-2; cdr3_aa: CASSTQTSRDNEQFF
cdr3_length: 14; j_call: TRBJ2-4; v_call: TRBV10-3; cdr3_aa: CATGQDLVKNIQYF
cdr3_length: 13; j_call: TRBJ2-1; v_call: TRBV7-6; cdr3_aa: CASSLGLNNEQFF
cdr3_length: 14; j_call: TRBJ2-1; v_call: TRBV5-6; cdr3_aa: CASSPPGTSFEQFF
cdr3_length: 13; j_call: TRBJ1-5; v_call: TRBV5-1; cdr3_aa: CASSPSTGGAQHF
cdr3_length: 12; j_call: TRBJ1-4; v_call: TRBV2; cdr3_aa: CASSGTDEKLFF
cdr3_length: 13; j_call: TRBJ1-1; v_call: TRBV6-2/TRBV6-3; cdr3_aa: CASSWQGGTEAFF
cdr3_length: 16; j_call: TRBJ2-3; v_call: TRBV5-5; cdr3_aa: CASSLAAPPSTDTQYF
cdr3_length: 17; j_call: TRBJ1-5; v_call: TRBV21-1; cdr3_aa: CASSIMAGLYSNQPQHF
cdr3_length: 18; j_call: TRBJ2-1; v_call: TRBV5-1; cdr3_aa: CASKGLQGPAIGDNEQFF
cdr3_length: 16; j_call: TRBJ2-7; v_call: TRBV27; cdr3_aa: CASSLSFSGRSYEQYF